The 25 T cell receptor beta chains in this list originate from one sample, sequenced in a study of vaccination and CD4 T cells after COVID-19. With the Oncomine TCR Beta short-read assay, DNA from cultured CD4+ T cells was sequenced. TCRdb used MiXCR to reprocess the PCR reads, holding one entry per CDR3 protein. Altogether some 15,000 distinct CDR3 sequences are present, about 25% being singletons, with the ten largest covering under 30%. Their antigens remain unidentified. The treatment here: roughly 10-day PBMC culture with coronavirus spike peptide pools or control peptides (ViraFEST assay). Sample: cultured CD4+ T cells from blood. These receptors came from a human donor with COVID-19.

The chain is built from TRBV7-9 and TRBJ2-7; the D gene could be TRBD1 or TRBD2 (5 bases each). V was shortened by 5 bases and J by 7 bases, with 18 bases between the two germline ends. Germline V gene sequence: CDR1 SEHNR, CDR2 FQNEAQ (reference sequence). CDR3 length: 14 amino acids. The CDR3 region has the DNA TGTGCCAGCAGCCGACGGGACCCCTTAACGGAGCAGTACTTC. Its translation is CASSRRDPLTEQYF. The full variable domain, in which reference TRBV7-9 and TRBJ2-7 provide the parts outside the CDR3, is DTGVSQNPRHKITKRGQNVTFRCDPISEHNRLYWYRQTLGQGPEFLTYFQNEAQLEKSRLLSDRFSAERPKGSFSTLEIQRTEQGDSAMYLCASSRRDPLTEQYFGPGTRLTVT.

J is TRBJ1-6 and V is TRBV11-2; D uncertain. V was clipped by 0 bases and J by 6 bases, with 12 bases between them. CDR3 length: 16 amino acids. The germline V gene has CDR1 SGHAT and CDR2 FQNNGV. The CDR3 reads CASSLDFRVGNSPLHF. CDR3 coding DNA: TGTGCCAGCAGCTTAGATTTTCGGGTAGGTAATTCACCCCTCCACTTT.

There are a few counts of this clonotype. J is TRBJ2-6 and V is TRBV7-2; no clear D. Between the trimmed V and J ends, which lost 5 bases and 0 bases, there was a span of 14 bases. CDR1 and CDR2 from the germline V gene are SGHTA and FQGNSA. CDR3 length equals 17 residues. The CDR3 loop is CASSRWSGSSGANVLTF. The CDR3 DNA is TGTGCCAGCAGCCGTTGGTCAGGATCCTCTGGGGCCAACGTCCTGACTTTC.

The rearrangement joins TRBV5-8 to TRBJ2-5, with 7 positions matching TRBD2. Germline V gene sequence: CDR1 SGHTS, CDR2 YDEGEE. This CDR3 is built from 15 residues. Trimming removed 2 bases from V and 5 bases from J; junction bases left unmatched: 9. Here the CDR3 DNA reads TGTGCCAGCAGCTTAACGGGGGGTTGGTTGGAGACCCAGTACTTC. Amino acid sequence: CASSLTGGWLETQYF. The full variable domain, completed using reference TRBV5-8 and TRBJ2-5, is EAGVTQSPTHLIKTRGQQATLRCSPISGHTSVYWYQQALGLGLQFLLWYDEGEERNRGNFPPRFSGRQFPNYSSELNVNALELEDSALYLCASSLTGGWLETQYFGPGTRLLVL.

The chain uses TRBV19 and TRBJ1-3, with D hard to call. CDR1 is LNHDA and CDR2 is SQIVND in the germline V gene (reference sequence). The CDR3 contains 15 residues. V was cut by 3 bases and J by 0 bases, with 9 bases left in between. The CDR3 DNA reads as TGTGCCAGTAGTATTCAGGTCTACTCTGGAAACACCATATATTTT. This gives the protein CASSIQVYSGNTIYF.

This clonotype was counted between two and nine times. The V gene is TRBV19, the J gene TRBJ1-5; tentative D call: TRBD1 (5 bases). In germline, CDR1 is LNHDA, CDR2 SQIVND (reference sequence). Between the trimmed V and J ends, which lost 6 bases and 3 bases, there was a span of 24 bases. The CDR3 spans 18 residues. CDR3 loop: CASSPRVVGFGANQPQHF. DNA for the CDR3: TGTGCCAGTAGCCCTAGGGTAGTAGGGTTCGGGGCCAATCAGCCCCAGCATTTT.

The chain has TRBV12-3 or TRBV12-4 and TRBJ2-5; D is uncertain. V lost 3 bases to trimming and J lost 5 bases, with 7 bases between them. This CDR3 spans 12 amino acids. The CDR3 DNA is TGTGCCAGCAGTTTTGGTCGCGAGACCCAGTACTTC. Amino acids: CASSFGRETQYF.

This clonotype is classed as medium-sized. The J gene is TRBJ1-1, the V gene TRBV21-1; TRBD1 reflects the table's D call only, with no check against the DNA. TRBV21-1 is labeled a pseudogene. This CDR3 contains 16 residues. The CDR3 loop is CASSNLWTGMNTEAFF. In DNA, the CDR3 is TGTGCCAGCAGCAACCTCTGGACAGGGATGAACACTGAAGCTTTCTTT.

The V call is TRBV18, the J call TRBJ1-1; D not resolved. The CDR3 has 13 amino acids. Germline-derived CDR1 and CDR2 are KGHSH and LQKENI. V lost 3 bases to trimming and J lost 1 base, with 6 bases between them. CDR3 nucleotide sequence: TGTGCCAGCTCACCCCAGGCGAACACTGAAGCTTTCTTT. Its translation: CASSPQANTEAFF.

The CDR3 spells CASSISSGQGTAPLHF. The CDR3 nucleotides are TGTGCCAGCAGCATCTCCTCCGGGCAGGGAACGGCACCCCTCCACTTT. The chain links TRBV7-9 to TRBJ1-6, with D maybe TRBD1 (5 bases). The V gene lost 5 bases and the J gene lost 11 bases, with 22 bases spanning the gap. This CDR3 comprises 16 residues. The V gene's germline CDR1 is SEHNR and CDR2 FQNEAQ (reference sequence).

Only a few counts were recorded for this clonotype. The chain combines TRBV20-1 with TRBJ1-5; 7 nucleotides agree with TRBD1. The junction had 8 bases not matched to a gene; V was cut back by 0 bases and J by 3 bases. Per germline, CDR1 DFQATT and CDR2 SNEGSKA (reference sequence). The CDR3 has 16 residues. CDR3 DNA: TGCAGTGCTAGAGATCTCGGGGGGACAGTCAATCAGCCCCAGCATTTT. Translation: CSARDLGGTVNQPQHF.

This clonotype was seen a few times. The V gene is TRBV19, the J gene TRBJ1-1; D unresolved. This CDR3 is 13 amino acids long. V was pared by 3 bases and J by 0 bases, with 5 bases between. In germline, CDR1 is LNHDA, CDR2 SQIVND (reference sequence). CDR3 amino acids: CASSISVNTEAFF. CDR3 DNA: TGTGCCAGTAGTATCAGTGTGAACACTGAAGCTTTCTTT.

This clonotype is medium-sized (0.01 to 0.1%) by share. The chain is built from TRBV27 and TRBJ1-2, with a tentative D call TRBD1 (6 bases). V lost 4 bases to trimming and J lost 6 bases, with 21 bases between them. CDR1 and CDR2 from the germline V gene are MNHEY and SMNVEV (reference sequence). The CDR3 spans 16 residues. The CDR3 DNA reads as TGTGCCAGCAGTTCATACAGGGTCCCTAAGTCGGATGGCTACACCTTC. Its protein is CASSSYRVPKSDGYTF.

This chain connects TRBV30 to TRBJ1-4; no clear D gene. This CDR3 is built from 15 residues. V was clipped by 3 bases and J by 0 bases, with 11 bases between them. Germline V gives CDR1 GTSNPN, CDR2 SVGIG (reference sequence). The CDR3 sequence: CAWRANGATNEKLFF. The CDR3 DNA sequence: TGTGCCTGGAGAGCCAACGGTGCAACTAATGAAAAACTGTTTTTT. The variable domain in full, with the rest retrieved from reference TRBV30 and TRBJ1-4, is SQTIHQWPATLVQPVGSPLSLECTVEGTSNPNLYWYRQAAGRGLQLLFYSVGIGQISSEVPQNLSASRPQDRQFILSSKKLLLSDSGFYLCAWRANGATNEKLFFGSGTQLSVL.

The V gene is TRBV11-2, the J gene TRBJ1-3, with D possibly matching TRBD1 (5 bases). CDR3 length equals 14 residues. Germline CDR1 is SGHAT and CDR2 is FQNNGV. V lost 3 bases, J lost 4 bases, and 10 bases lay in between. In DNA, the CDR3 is TGTGCCAGCAGCTTCGGGACCTACGGAAACACCATATATTTT. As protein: CASSFGTYGNTIYF. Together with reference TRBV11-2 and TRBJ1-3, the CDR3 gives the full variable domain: EAGVAQSPRYKIIEKRQSVAFWCNPISGHATLYWYQQILGQGPKLLIQFQNNGVVDDSQLPKDRFSAERLKGVDSTLKIQPAKLEDSAVYLCASSFGTYGNTIYFGEGSWLTVV.

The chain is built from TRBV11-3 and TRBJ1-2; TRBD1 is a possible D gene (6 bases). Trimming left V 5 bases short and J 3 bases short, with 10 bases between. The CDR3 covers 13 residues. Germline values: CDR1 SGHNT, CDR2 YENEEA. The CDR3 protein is CASSAGDYYGYTF. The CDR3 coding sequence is TGTGCCAGCAGCGCAGGGGACTACTATGGCTACACCTTC. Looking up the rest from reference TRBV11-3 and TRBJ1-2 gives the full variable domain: EAGVVQSPRYKIIEKKQPVAFWCNPISGHNTLYWYLQNLGQGPELLIRYENEEAVDDSQLPKDRFSAERLKGVDSTLKIQPAELGDSAVYLCASSAGDYYGYTFGSGTRLTVV.

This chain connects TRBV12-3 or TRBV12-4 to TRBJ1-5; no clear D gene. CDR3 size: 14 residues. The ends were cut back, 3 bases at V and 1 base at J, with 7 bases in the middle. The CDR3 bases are TGTGCCAGCAGTTTTTCTCTAAGCAATCAGCCCCAGCATTTT. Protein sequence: CASSFSLSNQPQHF.

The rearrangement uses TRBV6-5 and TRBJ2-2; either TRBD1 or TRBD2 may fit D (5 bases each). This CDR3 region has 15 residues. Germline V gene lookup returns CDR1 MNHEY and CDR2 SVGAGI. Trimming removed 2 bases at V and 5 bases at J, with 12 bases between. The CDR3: CASSYVGTRTGELFF. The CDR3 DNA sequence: TGTGCCAGCAGTTACGTGGGGACGAGAACCGGGGAGCTGTTTTTT.

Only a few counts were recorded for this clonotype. CDR3 DNA: TGTGCCAGCAGTTTTCTGGGGCCGCGGAATCAGCCCCAGCATTTT. This codes for CASSFLGPRNQPQHF. The rearrangement links TRBV12-3 or TRBV12-4 to TRBJ1-5; D possibly corresponds to TRBD1 (5 bases). The CDR3 spans 15 residues. With 3 bases removed from V and 4 bases from J, the gap between germline ends came to 13 bases.

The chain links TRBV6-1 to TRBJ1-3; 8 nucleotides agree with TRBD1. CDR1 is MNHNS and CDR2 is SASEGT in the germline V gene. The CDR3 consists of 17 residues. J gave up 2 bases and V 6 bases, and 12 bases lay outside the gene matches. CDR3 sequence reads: CASRVQGVGGAGNTIYF. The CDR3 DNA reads TGTGCCAGCAGGGTACAGGGGGTGGGGGGTGCTGGAAACACCATATATTTT.

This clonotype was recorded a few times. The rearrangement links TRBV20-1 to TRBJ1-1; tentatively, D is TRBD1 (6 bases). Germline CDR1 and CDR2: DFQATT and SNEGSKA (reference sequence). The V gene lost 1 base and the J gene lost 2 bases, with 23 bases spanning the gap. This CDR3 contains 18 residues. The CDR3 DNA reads TGCAGTGCTAGAGGCCAAGGGGGAGTTTACAGGGCCAACACTGAAGCTTTCTTT. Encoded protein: CSARGQGGVYRANTEAFF.

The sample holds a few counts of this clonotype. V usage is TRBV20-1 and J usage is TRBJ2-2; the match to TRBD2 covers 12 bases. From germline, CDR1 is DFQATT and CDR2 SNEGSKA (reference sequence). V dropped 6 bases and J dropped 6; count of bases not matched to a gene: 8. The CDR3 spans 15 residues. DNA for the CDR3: TGCAGTGCAAAACACCCTAGCGGGGGGGCCGGGGAGCTGTTTTTT. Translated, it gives CSAKHPSGGAGELFF.

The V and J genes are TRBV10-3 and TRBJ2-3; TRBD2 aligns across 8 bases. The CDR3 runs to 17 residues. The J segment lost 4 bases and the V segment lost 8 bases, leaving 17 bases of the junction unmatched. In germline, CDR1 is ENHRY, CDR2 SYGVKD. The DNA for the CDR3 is TGTGCCATCGCGGAGACGGCGGGGGGCCCAGCCTCAGATACGCAGTATTTT. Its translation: CAIAETAGGPASDTQYF.

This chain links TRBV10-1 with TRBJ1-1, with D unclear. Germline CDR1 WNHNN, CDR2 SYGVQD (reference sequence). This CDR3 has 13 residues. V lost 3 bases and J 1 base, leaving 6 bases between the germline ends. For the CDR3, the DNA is TGCGCCAGCAGTGACCGCTGGAACACTGAAGCTTTCTTT. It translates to CASSDRWNTEAFF.

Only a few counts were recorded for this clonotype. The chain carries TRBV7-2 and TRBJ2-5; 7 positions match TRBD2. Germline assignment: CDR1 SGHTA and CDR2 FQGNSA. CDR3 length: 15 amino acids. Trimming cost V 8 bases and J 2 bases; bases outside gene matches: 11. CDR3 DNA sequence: TGTGCCAGCGCTACGTCGACCGGGAGGCAAGAGACCCAGTACTTC. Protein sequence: CASATSTGRQETQYF.